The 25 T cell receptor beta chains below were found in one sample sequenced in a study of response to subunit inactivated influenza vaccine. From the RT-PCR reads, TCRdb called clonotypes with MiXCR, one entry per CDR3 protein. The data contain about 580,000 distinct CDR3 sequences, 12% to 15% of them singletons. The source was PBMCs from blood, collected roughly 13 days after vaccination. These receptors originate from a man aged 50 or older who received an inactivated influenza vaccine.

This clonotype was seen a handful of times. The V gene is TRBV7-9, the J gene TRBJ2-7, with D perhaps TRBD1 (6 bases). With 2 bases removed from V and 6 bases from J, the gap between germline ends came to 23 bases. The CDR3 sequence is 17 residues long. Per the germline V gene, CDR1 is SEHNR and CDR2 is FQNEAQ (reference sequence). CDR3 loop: CASSLMGFRDKRGEQYF. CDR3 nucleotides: TGTGCCAGCAGCTTAATGGGGTTTCGGGACAAACGCGGCGAGCAGTACTTC. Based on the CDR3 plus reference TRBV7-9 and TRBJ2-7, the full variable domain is DTGVSQNPRHKITKRGQNVTFRCDPISEHNRLYWYRQTLGQGPEFLTYFQNEAQLEKSRLLSDRFSAERPKGSFSTLEIQRTEQGDSAMYLCASSLMGFRDKRGEQYFGPGTRLTVT.

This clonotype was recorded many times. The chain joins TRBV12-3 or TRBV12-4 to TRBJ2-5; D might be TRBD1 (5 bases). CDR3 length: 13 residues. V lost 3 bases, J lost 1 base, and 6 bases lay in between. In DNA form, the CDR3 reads TGTGCCAGCAGTTTCAGGGCCCAAGAGACCCAGTACTTC. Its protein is CASSFRAQETQYF.

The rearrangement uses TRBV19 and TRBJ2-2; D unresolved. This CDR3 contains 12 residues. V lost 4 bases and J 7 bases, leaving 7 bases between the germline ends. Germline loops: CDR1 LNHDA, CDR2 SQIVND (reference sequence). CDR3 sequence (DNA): TGTGCCAGTAGTACAGAGGTCGGGGAGCTGTTTTTT. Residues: CASSTEVGELFF.

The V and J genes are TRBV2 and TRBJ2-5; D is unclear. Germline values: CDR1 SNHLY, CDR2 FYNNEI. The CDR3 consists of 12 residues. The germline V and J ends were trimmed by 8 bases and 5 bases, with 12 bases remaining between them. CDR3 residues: CASCRSGETQYF. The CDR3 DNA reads TGTGCCAGCTGCCGTAGTGGGGAGACCCAGTACTTC.

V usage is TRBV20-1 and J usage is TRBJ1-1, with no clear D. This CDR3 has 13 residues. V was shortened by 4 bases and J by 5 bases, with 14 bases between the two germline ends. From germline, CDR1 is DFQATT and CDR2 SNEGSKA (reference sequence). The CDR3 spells CSAKQSGWTEAFF. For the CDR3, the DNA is TGCAGTGCTAAACAATCGGGGTGGACTGAAGCTTTCTTT.

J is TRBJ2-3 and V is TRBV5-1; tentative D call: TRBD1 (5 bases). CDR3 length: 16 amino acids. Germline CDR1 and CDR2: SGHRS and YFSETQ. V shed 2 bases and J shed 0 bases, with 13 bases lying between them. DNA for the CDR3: TGCGCCAGCAGCTTTACAGGAGCCTCTAGCACAGATACGCAGTATTTT. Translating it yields CASSFTGASSTDTQYF.

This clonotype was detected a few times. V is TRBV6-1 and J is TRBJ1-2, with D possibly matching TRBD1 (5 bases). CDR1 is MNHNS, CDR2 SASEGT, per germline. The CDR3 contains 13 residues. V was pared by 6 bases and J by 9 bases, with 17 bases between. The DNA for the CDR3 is TGTGCCAGCAGCCTTTCGGGACGACGACGCTACACCTTC. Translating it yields CASSLSGRRRYTF.

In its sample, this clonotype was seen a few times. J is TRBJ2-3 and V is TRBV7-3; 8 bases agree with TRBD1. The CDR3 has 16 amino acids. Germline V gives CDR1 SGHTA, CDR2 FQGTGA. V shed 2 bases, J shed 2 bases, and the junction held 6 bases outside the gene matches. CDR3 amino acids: CASSLGTGYNTDTQYF. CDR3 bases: TGTGCCAGCAGCTTAGGGACAGGCTACAACACAGATACGCAGTATTTT. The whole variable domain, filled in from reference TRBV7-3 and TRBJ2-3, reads GAGVSQTPSNKVTEKGKYVELRCDPISGHTALYWYRQSLGQGPEFLIYFQGTGAADDSGLPNDRFFAVRPEGSVSTLKIQRTERGDSAVYLCASSLGTGYNTDTQYFGPGTRLTVL.

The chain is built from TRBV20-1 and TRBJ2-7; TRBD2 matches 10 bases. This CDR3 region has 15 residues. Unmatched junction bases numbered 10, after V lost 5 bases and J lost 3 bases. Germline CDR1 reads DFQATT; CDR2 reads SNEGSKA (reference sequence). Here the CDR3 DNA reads TGCAGTGCTTATAATAGCGGGAGGCCCGACTACGAGCAGTACTTC. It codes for CSAYNSGRPDYEQYF.

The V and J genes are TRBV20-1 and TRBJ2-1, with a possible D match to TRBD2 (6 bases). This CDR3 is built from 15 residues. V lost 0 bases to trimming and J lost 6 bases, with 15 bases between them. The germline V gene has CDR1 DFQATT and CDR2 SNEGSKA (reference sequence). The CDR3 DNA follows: TGCAGTGCTAGAGATCTGGGCGGGAACTTCAATGAGCAGTTCTTC. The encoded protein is CSARDLGGNFNEQFF.

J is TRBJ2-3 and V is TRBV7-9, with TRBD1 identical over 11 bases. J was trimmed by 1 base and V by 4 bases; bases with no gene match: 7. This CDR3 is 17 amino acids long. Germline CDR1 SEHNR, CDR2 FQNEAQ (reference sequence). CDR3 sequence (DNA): TGTGCCAGCAGCTCCGGACAGGGGGCGCGGGGCACAGATACGCAGTATTTT. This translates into CASSSGQGARGTDTQYF.

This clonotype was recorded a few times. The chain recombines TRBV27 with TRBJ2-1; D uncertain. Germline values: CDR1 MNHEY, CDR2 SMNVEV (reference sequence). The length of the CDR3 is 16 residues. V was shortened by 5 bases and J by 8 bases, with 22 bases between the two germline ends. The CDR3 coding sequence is TGTGCCAGCAGTCCCCGCCCCTGGGCGTTGGTTGATGAGCAGTTCTTC. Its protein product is CASSPRPWALVDEQFF.

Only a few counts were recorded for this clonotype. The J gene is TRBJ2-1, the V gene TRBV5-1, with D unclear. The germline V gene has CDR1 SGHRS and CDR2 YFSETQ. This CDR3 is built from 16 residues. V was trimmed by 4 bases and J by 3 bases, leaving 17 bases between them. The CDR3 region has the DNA TGCGCCAGCAGCCCCTATCCCCAGTCGCGCTACAATGAGCAGTTCTTC. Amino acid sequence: CASSPYPQSRYNEQFF.

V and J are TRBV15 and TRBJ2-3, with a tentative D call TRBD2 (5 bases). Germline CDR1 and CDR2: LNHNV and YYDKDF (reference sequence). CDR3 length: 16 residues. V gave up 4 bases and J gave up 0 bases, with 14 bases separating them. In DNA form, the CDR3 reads TGTGCCACCAGCATCGGCTCCAGCGGCAGCACAGATACGCAGTATTTT. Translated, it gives CATSIGSSGSTDTQYF.

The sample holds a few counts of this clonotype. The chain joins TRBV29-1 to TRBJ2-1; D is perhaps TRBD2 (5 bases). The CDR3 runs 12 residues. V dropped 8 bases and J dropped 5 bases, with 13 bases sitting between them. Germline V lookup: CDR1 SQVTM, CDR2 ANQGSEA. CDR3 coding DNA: TGCAGCACTCGGACTGGAAACAATGAGCAGTTCTTC. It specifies CSTRTGNNEQFF.

In DNA form, the CDR3 reads TGTGCCAGCAGCGCTGGTAGCGGGAGGGCCACAGAGACCCAGTACTTC. Translating gives CASSAGSGRATETQYF. V and J are TRBV9 and TRBJ2-5, with TRBD2 matching over 11 bases. V trimming: 3 bases; J trimming: 4 bases; junction bases outside the gene matches: 8. The CDR3 has 16 amino acids. The germline V gene encodes CDR1 SGDLS and CDR2 YYNGEE. Drawing the rest from reference TRBV9 and TRBJ2-5, the complete variable domain is DSGVTQTPKHLITATGQRVTLRCSPRSGDLSVYWYQQSLDQGLQFLIQYYNGEERAKGNILERFSAQQFPDLHSELNLSSLELGDSALYFCASSAGSGRATETQYFGPGTRLLVL.

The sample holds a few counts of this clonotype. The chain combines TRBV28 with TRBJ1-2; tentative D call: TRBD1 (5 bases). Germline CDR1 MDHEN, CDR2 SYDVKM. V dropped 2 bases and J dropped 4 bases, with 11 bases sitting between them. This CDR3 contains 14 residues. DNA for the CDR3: TGTGCCAGCAGTTTAATACAGGAACCCTATGGCTACACCTTC. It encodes CASSLIQEPYGYTF.

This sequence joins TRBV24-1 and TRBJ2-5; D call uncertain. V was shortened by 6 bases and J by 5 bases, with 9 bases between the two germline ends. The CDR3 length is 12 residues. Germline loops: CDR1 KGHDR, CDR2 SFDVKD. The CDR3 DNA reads TGTGCCACCAGTCAAACCGGGGAGACCCAGTACTTC. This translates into CATSQTGETQYF.

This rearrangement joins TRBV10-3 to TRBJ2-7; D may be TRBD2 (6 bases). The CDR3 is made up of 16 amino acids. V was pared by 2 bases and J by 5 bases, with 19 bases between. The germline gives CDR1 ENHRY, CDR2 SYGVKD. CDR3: CAISEPSGASNHEQYF. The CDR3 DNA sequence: TGTGCCATCAGTGAGCCCTCGGGAGCATCCAACCACGAGCAGTACTTC.

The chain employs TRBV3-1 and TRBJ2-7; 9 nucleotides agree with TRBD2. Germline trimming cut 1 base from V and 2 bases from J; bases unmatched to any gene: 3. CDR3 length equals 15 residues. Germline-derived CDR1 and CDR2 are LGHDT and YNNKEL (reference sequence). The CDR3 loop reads CASSQALAGTYEQYF. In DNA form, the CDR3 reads TGTGCCAGCAGCCAAGCCCTAGCGGGGACCTACGAGCAGTACTTC.

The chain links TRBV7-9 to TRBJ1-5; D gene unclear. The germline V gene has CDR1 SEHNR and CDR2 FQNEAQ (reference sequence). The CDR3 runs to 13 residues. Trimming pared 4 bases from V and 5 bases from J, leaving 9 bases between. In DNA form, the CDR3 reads TGTGCCAGCAGCTCGTCCGATTATCAGCCCCAGCATTTT. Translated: CASSSSDYQPQHF.

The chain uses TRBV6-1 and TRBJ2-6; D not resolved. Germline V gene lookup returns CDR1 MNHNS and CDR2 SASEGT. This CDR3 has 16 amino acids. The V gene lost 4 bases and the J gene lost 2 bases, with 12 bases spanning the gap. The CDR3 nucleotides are TGTGCCAGCAGTGGGACCTCAACCACTGGGGCCAACGTCCTGACTTTC. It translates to CASSGTSTTGANVLTF.

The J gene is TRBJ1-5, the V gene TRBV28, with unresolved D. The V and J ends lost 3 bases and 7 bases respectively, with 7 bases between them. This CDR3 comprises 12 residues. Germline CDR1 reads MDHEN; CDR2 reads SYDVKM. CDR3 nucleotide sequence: TGTGCCAGCAGTTTCCCGCCCCAGCCCCAGCATTTT. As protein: CASSFPPQPQHF.

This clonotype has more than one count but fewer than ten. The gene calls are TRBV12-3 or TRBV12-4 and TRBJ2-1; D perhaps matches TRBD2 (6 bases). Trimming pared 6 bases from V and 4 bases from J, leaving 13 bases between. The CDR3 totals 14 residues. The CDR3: CASRPGLRYNEQFF. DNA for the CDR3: TGTGCCAGCAGACCGGGACTCCGATACAATGAGCAGTTCTTC.

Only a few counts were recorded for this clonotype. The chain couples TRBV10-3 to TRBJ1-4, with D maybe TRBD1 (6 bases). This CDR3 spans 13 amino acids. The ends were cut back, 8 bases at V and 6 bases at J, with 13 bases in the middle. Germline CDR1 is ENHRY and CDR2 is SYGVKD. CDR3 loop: CAIGDKPDEKLFF. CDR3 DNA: TGTGCCATCGGGGACAAGCCAGATGAAAAACTGTTTTTT.